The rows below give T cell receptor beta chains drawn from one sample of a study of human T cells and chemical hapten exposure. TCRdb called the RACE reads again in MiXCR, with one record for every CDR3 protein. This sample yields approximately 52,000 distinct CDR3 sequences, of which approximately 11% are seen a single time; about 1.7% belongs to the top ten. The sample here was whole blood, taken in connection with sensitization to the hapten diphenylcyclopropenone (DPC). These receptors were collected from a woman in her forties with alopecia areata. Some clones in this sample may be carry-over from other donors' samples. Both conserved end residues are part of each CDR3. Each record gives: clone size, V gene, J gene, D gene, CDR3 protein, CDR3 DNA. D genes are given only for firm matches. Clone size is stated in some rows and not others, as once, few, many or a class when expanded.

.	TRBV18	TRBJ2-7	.	CASSPGQTTYEQYF	TGTGCCAGCTCACCAGGGCAGACGACCTACGAGCAGTACTTC
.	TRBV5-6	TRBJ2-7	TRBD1	CASRRGQGVYEQYF	TGTGCCAGCAGAAGAGGACAGGGGGTGTACGAGCAGTACTTC
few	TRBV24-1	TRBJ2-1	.	CATSDSRYLGYNEQFF	TGTGCCACCAGTGATTCTAGATACCTAGGGTACAATGAGCAGTTCTTC
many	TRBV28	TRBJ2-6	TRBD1	CASHRGLTGANVLTF	TGTGCCAGTCACAGGGGGCTAACTGGGGCCAACGTCCTGACTTTC
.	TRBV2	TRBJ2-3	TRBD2	CASSLAAFTDTQYF	TGTGCCAGCAGTCTAGCGGCCTTCACAGATACGCAGTATTTT
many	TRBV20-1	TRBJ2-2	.	CSALRGARGTGELFF	TGCAGTGCTCTCAGGGGGGCGCGAGGCACCGGGGAGCTGTTTTTT
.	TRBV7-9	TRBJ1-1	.	CASSSEGRNTEAFF	TGTGCCAGCAGCTCAGAGGGCCGGAACACTGAAGCTTTCTTT
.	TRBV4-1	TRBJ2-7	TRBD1	CASSPRDREYEQYF	TGCGCCAGCAGCCCCCGGGACAGGGAGTACGAGCAGTACTTC
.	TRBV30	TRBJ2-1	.	CAWRRRNEQFF	TGTGCCTGGAGGAGGCGCAATGAGCAGTTCTTC
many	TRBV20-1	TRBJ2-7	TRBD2	CSALGTSGGAPYEQYF	TGCAGTGCGCTTGGGACTAGCGGGGGGGCTCCCTACGAGCAGTACTTC
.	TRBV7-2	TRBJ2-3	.	CASISPRGTPSTDTQYF	TGTGCCAGCATCTCTCCCCGGGGGACCCCTAGCACAGATACGCAGTATTTT
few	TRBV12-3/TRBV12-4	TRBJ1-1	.	CASSLGTMNTEAFF	TGTGCCAGCAGTCTGGGGACTATGAACACTGAAGCTTTCTTT
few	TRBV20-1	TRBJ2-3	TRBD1	CSAGHRGSTDTQYF	TGCAGTGCTGGACACAGGGGCAGCACAGATACGCAGTATTTT
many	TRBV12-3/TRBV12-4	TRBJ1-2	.	CASSPGASYGYTF	TGTGCCAGCAGTCCCGGGGCCAGCTATGGCTACACCTTC
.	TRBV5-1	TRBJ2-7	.	CASSLTEGSYEQYF	TGCGCCAGCAGCTTGACCGAAGGGAGCTACGAGCAGTACTTC
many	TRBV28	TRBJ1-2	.	CASRVGVDYGYTF	TGTGCCAGCAGGGTAGGAGTTGACTATGGCTACACCTTC
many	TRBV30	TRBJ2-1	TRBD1	CAWSVQGAGYNEQFF	TGTGCCTGGAGTGTACAGGGGGCCGGGTACAATGAGCAGTTCTTC
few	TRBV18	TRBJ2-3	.	CASSPQPSATDTQYF	TGTGCCAGCTCACCGCAGCCAAGCGCAACAGATACGCAGTATTTT
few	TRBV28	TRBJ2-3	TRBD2	CASQAGVSSTDTQYF	TGTGCCAGTCAAGCGGGGGTCTCTAGCACAGATACGCAGTATTTT
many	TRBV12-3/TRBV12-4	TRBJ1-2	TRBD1	CASGYRGRFVF	TGTGCCAGCGGCTACAGGGGCCGGTTCGTCTTC
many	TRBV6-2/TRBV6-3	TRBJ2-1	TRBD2	CASSYVRASGRASSYNEQFF	TGTGCCAGCAGTTACGTCCGGGCTAGCGGGAGGGCAAGCTCCTACAATGAGCAGTTCTTC
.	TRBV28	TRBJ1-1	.	CASSLLTTEAFF	TGTGCCAGCAGCCTTCTGACCACTGAAGCTTTCTTT
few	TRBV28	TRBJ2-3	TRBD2	CASTRHGRAPDTQYF	TGTGCCAGCACACGACACGGGAGGGCACCAGATACGCAGTATTTT
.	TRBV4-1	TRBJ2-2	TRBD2	CASSQDRSSGDVAGELFF	TGCGCCAGCAGCCAAGATAGGTCTAGCGGTGACGTAGCCGGGGAGCTGTTTTTT
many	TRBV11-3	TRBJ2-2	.	CASSSRIFGGEAGELFF	TGTGCCAGCAGCTCCCGAATCTTCGGCGGGGAGGCCGGGGAGCTGTTTTTT
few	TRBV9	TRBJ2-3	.	CASSFNREDTQYF	TGTGCCAGCAGCTTCAACAGGGAAGATACGCAGTATTTT
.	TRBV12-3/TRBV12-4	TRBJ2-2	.	CASSRDTANTGELFF	TGTGCCAGCAGCAGAGACACGGCGAACACCGGGGAGCTGTTTTTT
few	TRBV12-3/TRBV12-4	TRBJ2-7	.	CASSLWGLPYEQYF	TGTGCCAGCAGTTTATGGGGACTCCCCTACGAGCAGTACTTC
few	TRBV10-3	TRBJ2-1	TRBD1	CAISESNGQGTYNEQFF	TGTGCCATCAGTGAGTCGAATGGACAGGGGACCTACAATGAGCAGTTCTTC
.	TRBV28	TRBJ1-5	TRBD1	CASSLLTGDNQPQHF	TGTGCCAGCAGTTTATTGACAGGGGACAATCAGCCCCAGCATTTT
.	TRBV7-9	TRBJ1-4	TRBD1	CASSPKGQGVEKLFF	TGTGCCAGCAGCCCGAAGGGACAGGGAGTGGAAAAACTGTTTTTT
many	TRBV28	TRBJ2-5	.	CASSYETQYF	TGTGCCAGCAGTTACGAGACCCAGTACTTC
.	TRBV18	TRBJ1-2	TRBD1	CASSPAGTDNYGYTF	TGTGCCAGCTCACCAGCCGGGACAGATAACTATGGCTACACCTTC
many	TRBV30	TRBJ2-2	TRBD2	CAWSAQRTSGTTGELFF	TGTGCCTGGAGTGCCCAACGGACTAGCGGGACCACCGGGGAGCTGTTTTTT
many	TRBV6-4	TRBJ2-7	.	CASSRDGASEQYF	TGTGCCAGCAGCAGGGACGGCGCTTCCGAGCAGTACTTC
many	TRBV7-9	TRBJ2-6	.	CASPKGAANVLTF	TGTGCCAGCCCCAAGGGTGCGGCCAACGTCCTGACTTTC
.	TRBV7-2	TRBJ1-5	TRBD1	CASRRDRGSNQPQHF	TGTGCCAGCAGACGGGACAGGGGCAGCAATCAGCCCCAGCATTTT
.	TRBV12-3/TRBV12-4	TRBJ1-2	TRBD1	CASSPPAGQAGYTF	TGTGCCAGCAGTCCTCCAGCTGGACAGGCTGGCTACACCTTC
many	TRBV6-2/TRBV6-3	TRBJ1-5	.	CASSYSKKGLGEPQHF	TGTGCCAGCAGTTACTCGAAGAAAGGGTTGGGGGAGCCCCAGCATTTT
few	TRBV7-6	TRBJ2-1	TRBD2	CASSLGTSGRYNEQFF	TGTGCCAGCAGCTTAGGGACTAGCGGGCGCTACAATGAGCAGTTCTTC
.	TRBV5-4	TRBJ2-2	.	CASSLISNTGELFF	TGTGCCAGCAGCTTGATTTCGAACACCGGGGAGCTGTTTTTT
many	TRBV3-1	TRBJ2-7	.	CASSHAGSYEQYF	TGTGCCAGCAGCCATGCAGGGTCCTACGAGCAGTACTTC
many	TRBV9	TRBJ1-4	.	CASSAHPGHTATNEKLFF	TGTGCCAGCAGCGCACACCCGGGACATACTGCAACTAATGAAAAACTGTTTTTT
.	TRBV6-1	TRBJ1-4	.	CASSNSPAGGNEKLFF	TGTGCCAGCAGTAATTCGCCGGCCGGGGGGAATGAAAAACTGTTTTTT
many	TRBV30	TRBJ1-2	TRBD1	CAWSVIDRVDGYTF	TGTGCCTGGAGTGTAATCGACAGGGTTGATGGCTACACCTTC
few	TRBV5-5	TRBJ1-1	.	CASSGVRETEAFF	TGTGCCAGCAGCGGGGTGAGGGAGACTGAAGCTTTCTTT
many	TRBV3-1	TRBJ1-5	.	CASSQDGVNQPQHF	TGTGCCAGCAGCCAAGATGGGGTAAATCAGCCCCAGCATTTT
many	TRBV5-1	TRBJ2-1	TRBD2	CASYYPGTSGTDYNEQFF	TGCGCCAGCTATTATCCGGGGACTAGCGGAACAGACTACAATGAGCAGTTCTTC